These T cell receptor beta chains were read from a single sample in a study of identifying expanded T cells in peripheral blood. Only in-frame clones appear in the TCRdb table, and some are missing; sequencing was by immunoSEQ multiplex PCR. Among tens of thousands of clones listed, less than 85% were seen once. Material: blood. These receptors all come from a person aged 18 to 75 in good health. Both conserved end residues are part of each CDR3. Each record gives: D gene, V gene, J gene, CDR3 protein, CDR3 DNA. D genes are given only for firm matches.

-	TRBV7-9	TRBJ1-5	CASSLSLNQPQHF	TGTGCCAGCAGCTTAAGCCTCAATCAGCCCCAGCATTTT
-	TRBV5-1	TRBJ2-1	CASSGWDNEQFF	TGCGCCAGTTCAGGTTGGGACAATGAGCAGTTCTTC
-	TRBV5-4	TRBJ1-2	CASSFGGDGDGYTF	TGTGCCAGCAGCTTTGGTGGGGATGGGGATGGCTACACCTTC
-	TRBV11-2	TRBJ1-1	CASSFAGGEAFF	TGTGCCAGCAGCTTCGCGGGCGGTGAAGCTTTCTTT
TRBD1	TRBV5-1	TRBJ1-2	CASSLTGDLNYGYTF	TGCGCCAGCAGCTTGACAGGGGATCTTAACTATGGCTACACCTTC
-	TRBV19	TRBJ1-1	CASSRMNTEAFF	TGTGCCAGTAGTCGGATGAACACTGAAGCTTTCTTT
TRBD1	TRBV30	TRBJ1-1	CAWSGQGRGAEAFF	TGTGCCTGGAGTGGACAGGGGAGGGGGGCTGAAGCTTTCTTT
-	TRBV9	TRBJ1-4	CASSVAGGGTNEKLFF	TGTGCCAGCAGCGTAGCTGGAGGGGGGACTAATGAAAAACTGTTTTTT
-	TRBV30	TRBJ1-1	CAWSRMNTEAFF	TGTGCCTGGAGTAGAATGAACACTGAAGCCTTCTTT
-	TRBV11-2	TRBJ2-7	CASSLTVTYEQYF	TGTGCCAGCAGCTTAACCGTGACCTACGAGCAGTACTTC
-	TRBV29-1	TRBJ1-2	CSVPTGYGYTF	TGCAGCGTCCCAACCGGCTATGGCTACACCTTC
-	TRBV28	TRBJ1-1	CASGSGAMNTEAFF	TGTGCCAGCGGATCAGGGGCCATGAACACTGAAGCTTTCTTT
-	TRBV7-2	TRBJ2-3	CASSLPETLDTQYF	TGTGCCAGCAGCTTACCCGAGACATTGGATACGCAGTATTTT
-	TRBV19	TRBJ2-4	CASSPSVPGGNIQYF	TGTGCCAGTAGTCCCTCGGTCCCCGGAGGAAACATTCAGTACTTC
TRBD1	TRBV6-6	TRBJ2-7	CASLNGPAGGNYEQYF	TGTGCCAGCCTCAACGGCCCCGCAGGGGGAAACTACGAGCAGTACTTC
-	TRBV5-4	TRBJ2-5	CASSLGQSKETQYF	TGTGCCAGCAGCTTAGGACAGAGCAAGGAGACCCAGTACTTC